This T cell receptor beta chain was recovered during a study of blood T cell repertoires in COVID-19. Looking at the study overall: The cDNA or gDNA used as material had been derived from T cells, B-cell-depleted T cells, or PBMCs.

In the study's own analysis: Amplification from reference gene primers served as the basis for estimated nucleated cell counts. Some clones are missing from TCRdb's copy, which holds only in-frame ones; the method was immunoSEQ multiplex PCR. Clonal size and the V and J genes are those of that table, whereas D and trimming came from the DNA. The sample includes about 260,000 clones, roughly 82% of them seen just once. V dropped 3 bases and J dropped 6 bases, with 5 bases sitting between them. Germline CDR1 SGHTA, CDR2 FQGNSA. This CDR3 has 12 amino acids. The sequence came from a woman in her forties or fifties who had recovered from COVID-19. This chain uses TRBV7-2 with TRBJ2-2, with D hard to call. Sequencing was performed on PBMCs or T cells enriched from blood (not recorded which). Written as DNA, the CDR3 is TGTGCCAGCAGCTTCCCGGCCGGGGAGCTGTTTTTT. Translated, it gives CASSFPAGELFF.